These T cell receptor beta chains were read from a single sample in a study of Graves' ophthalmopathy and Graves' hyperthyroidism. TCRdb independently ran MiXCR on the multiplex PCR reads; one entry per CDR3 protein. The sample holds a few hundred thousand distinct CDR3 sequences; around a sixth are singletons and the top ten take 9% to 15%. The sample consisted of peripheral blood. Every receptor here comes from an adult man with Graves' ophthalmopathy. The CDR3 runs from the conserved cysteine through the conserved F or W. D genes are given only for firm matches. Size is stated for part of the rows, as once, few or many counts, or as a class when the clone is expanded.

j_gene,v_gene,len,abundance,d_gene,CDR3aa,CDR3nt
TRBJ1-1,TRBV20-1,14,many,.,CSASGYRANTEAFF,TGCAGTGCTAGCGGTTACAGGGCGAACACTGAAGCTTTCTTT
TRBJ1-1,TRBV5-1,16,many,.,CASPFSKGYVNTEAFF,TGCGCCAGCCCGTTCAGTAAGGGGTACGTTAACACTGAAGCTTTCTTT
TRBJ2-2,TRBV5-1,15,.,.,CASSPIDIGTGELFF,TGCGCCAGCAGCCCTATCGACATAGGTACCGGGGAGCTGTTTTTT
TRBJ1-1,TRBV6-2/TRBV6-3,13,many,TRBD1,CASKLWGDSEAFF,TGTGCCAGCAAACTATGGGGGGACAGTGAAGCTTTCTTT
TRBJ2-5,TRBV9,16,many,.,CASSVSWTDNQETQYF,TGTGCCAGCAGCGTATCTTGGACAGACAACCAAGAGACCCAGTACTTC
TRBJ2-5,TRBV5-6,15,few,TRBD2,CAAPPSGANQETQYF,TGTGCCGCCCCCCCTAGCGGGGCGAACCAAGAGACCCAGTACTTC
TRBJ1-1,TRBV12-3/TRBV12-4,13,many,.,CASSLEMGAEAFF,TGTGCCAGCAGTTTAGAAATGGGGGCTGAAGCTTTCTTT
TRBJ1-2,TRBV2,12,many,.,CASSAGGYGYTF,TGTGCCAGCAGTGCGGGGGGGTATGGCTACACCTTC
TRBJ2-2,TRBV6-1,13,many,.,CASAKLDTGELFF,TGTGCCAGCGCTAAATTGGACACCGGGGAGCTGTTTTTT
TRBJ2-5,TRBV4-3,15,many,TRBD1,CASSSQGRYQETQYF,TGCGCCAGCAGTTCACAGGGGCGGTACCAAGAGACCCAGTACTTC
TRBJ2-7,TRBV20-1,12,many,.,CSARDQGQGKYF,TGCAGTGCTAGAGATCAGGGGCAGGGGAAGTACTTC
TRBJ2-7,TRBV20-1,13,many,TRBD1,CSARVMTGYEQYF,TGCAGTGCTAGAGTTATGACAGGGTACGAGCAGTACTTC
TRBJ2-7,TRBV7-8,13,many,TRBD1,CASSPRQGYEQYF,TGTGCCAGCAGCCCCAGACAGGGTTACGAGCAGTACTTC
TRBJ2-7,TRBV6-1,13,many,.,CATGALTYYEQYF,TGTGCCACTGGGGCTCTAACGTACTACGAGCAGTACTTC
TRBJ1-1,TRBV18,14,many,.,CASSPPWQNTEAFF,TGTGCCAGCTCACCTCCCTGGCAGAACACTGAAGCTTTCTTT
TRBJ1-1,TRBV6-5,12,many,.,CASSHRNTEAFF,TGTGCCAGCAGTCACAGGAACACTGAAGCTTTCTTT
TRBJ2-7,TRBV27,14,.,.,CASSADSSFYEQYF,TGTGCCAGCAGTGCCGACAGTTCGTTCTACGAGCAGTACTTC
TRBJ2-7,TRBV7-9,15,many,TRBD1,CASSVGQASSYEQYF,TGTGCCAGCAGCGTCGGACAGGCGAGCTCCTACGAGCAGTACTTC
TRBJ2-5,TRBV11-2,15,many,TRBD2,CASSIKLAGKETQYF,TGTGCCAGCAGCATCAAACTAGCGGGGAAAGAGACCCAGTACTTC
TRBJ2-7,TRBV4-3,15,many,.,CASSQEARGSYEQYF,TGCGCCAGCAGCCAAGAGGCCCGCGGCTCCTACGAGCAGTACTTC
TRBJ2-7,TRBV25-1,18,many,.,CASTPLPAGSHFTSKQYF,TGTGCCAGCACCCCCCTCCCGGCGGGAAGTCACTTTACGAGCAAGCAGTACTTC
TRBJ2-7,TRBV6-2/TRBV6-3,17,many,TRBD2,CASSYWGTSGNSYEQYF,TGTGCCAGCAGTTATTGGGGGACTAGCGGGAATTCCTACGAGCAGTACTTC
TRBJ1-2,TRBV6-2/TRBV6-3,14,.,.,CASSGFRGALGYTF,TGTGCCAGCAGTGGCTTCCGGGGAGCTCTTGGCTACACCTTC
TRBJ2-5,TRBV7-8,14,.,.,CASSKGQGIETQYF,TGTGCCAGCAGCAAAGGCCAAGGGATAGAGACCCAGTACTTC
TRBJ1-1,TRBV7-9,13,many,.,CASTGQPDTEAFF,TGTGCCAGCACCGGACAGCCGGACACTGAAGCTTTCTTT
TRBJ2-7,TRBV3-1,13,.,.,CASSQDAAVEQYF,TGTGCCAGCAGCCAAGATGCGGCGGTCGAGCAGTACTTC
TRBJ1-2,TRBV12-3/TRBV12-4,12,many,TRBD1,CASSTGGDGYTF,TGTGCCAGCAGCACAGGGGGCGATGGCTACACCTTC
TRBJ2-2,TRBV7-6,14,many,.,CASSLTGQTGELFF,TGTGCCAGCAGCTTAACCGGACAGACCGGGGAGCTGTTTTTT
TRBJ2-5,TRBV6-2/TRBV6-3,20,many,TRBD2,CASSYSIAGTSGAHQETQYF,TGTGCCAGCAGTTACTCGATCGCCGGGACTAGCGGGGCCCACCAAGAGACCCAGTACTTC
TRBJ1-1,TRBV11-3,16,many,.,CASSLRGRAIRTEAFF,TGTGCCAGCAGCCTACGGGGACGGGCGATACGGACTGAAGCTTTCTTT
TRBJ1-2,TRBV4-1,17,.,TRBD1,CASSPPNIGHRGYGYTF,TGCGCCAGCAGCCCACCCAATATAGGCCACAGGGGCTATGGCTACACCTTC
TRBJ2-7,TRBV6-5,14,.,.,CASSYAQGPYEQYF,TGTGCCAGCAGTTACGCCCAGGGGCCCTACGAGCAGTACTTC
TRBJ1-3,TRBV6-4,17,many,.,CASSVEVGGAVGNTIYF,TGTGCCAGCAGCGTTGAAGTTGGGGGCGCGGTTGGAAACACCATATATTTT
TRBJ2-7,TRBV12-3/TRBV12-4,15,many,TRBD2,CASKISGRATYEQYF,TGTGCCAGTAAAATTAGCGGGAGAGCAACCTACGAGCAGTACTTC
TRBJ1-1,TRBV7-2,15,many,.,CASSLVGAKGTEAFF,TGTGCCAGCAGCTTAGTAGGGGCGAAGGGCACTGAAGCTTTCTTT
TRBJ2-5,TRBV6-1,14,.,TRBD2,CASKMGLAQETQYF,TGTGCCAGCAAAATGGGACTAGCCCAAGAGACCCAGTACTTC
TRBJ2-5,TRBV30,12,few,.,CACEQGKETQYF,TGTGCCTGTGAACAGGGCAAAGAGACCCAGTACTTC
TRBJ1-5,TRBV4-3,15,many,.,CASSQDWGGNQPQHF,TGCGCCAGCAGCCAAGATTGGGGGGGTAATCAGCCCCAGCATTTT
TRBJ2-7,TRBV10-2,15,many,.,CASSDLRGGAGEQYF,TGCGCCAGCAGTGATTTGCGAGGGGGGGCGGGCGAGCAGTACTTC
TRBJ2-2,TRBV7-8,12,many,.,CASSSGTGELFF,TGTGCCAGCAGTAGTGGCACCGGGGAGCTGTTTTTT
TRBJ2-7,TRBV14,16,.,.,CASSQDLAGTGSEQYF,TGTGCCAGCAGCCAAGATCTTGCAGGGACCGGCAGCGAGCAGTACTTC
TRBJ2-5,TRBV7-9,13,many,TRBD2,CASRSAGEETQYF,TGTGCCAGCAGATCCGCGGGGGAAGAGACCCAGTACTTC
TRBJ2-4,TRBV20-1,14,few,.,CSATGTARIDIQYF,TGCAGTGCCACGGGGACTGCTCGGATAGACATTCAGTACTTC
TRBJ1-6,TRBV9,14,many,TRBD1,CASSRDRGNSPLHF,TGTGCCAGCAGCCGAGACAGGGGAAATTCACCCCTCCACTTT
TRBJ2-7,TRBV5-1,14,many,.,CASSSRPVAYEQYF,TGCGCCAGCAGCTCCCGTCCGGTAGCCTACGAGCAGTACTTC
TRBJ2-7,TRBV6-5,16,.,TRBD2,CASSSKLSGSGYEQYF,TGTGCCAGCAGTTCCAAACTCAGCGGGAGCGGCTACGAGCAGTACTTC
TRBJ1-2,TRBV25-1,15,many,.,CASRPIGGRGYGYTF,TGTGCCAGCAGGCCGATCGGGGGGCGCGGCTATGGCTACACCTTC
TRBJ2-7,TRBV3-1,14,many,.,CASSQEARRYEQYF,TGTGCCAGCAGCCAAGAGGCGCGTCGCTACGAGCAGTACTTC
TRBJ1-2,TRBV27,15,many,.,CASSLGEGGLYGYTF,TGTGCCAGCAGTTTAGGGGAGGGGGGTCTGTATGGCTACACCTTC
TRBJ1-1,TRBV20-1,13,many,.,CRAAGTRNTEAFF,TGCAGGGCTGCGGGGACAAGGAACACTGAAGCTTTCTTT